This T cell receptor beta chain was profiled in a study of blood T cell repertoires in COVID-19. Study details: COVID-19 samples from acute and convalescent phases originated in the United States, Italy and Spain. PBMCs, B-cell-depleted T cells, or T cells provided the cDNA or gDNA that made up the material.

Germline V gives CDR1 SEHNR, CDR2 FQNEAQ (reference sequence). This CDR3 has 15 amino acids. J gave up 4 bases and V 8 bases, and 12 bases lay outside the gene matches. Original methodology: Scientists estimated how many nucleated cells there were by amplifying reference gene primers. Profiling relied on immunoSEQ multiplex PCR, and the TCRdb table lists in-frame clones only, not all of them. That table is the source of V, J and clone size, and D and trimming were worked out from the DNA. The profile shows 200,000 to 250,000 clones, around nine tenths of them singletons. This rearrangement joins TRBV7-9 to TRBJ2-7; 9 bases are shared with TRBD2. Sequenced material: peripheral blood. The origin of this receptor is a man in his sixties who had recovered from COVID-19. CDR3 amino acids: CASGLSGSGGYEQYF. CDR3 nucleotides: TGTGCCAGCGGCCTGAGCGGTAGCGGGGGTTACGAGCAGTACTTC.